The clone carrying this T cell receptor beta chain was observed a few times. These data originate in a study of identical twins. Addition of a universal primer site occurred through template switching, and cDNA carried unique molecular identifiers. TCRdb passed the 5' RACE reads through MiXCR, listing each CDR3 protein once. The sample lists 570,000 or so distinct CDR3 sequences, approximately 10% occurring once. These data also featured in a second study, about yellow fever vaccine responses in identical twins.

The sequenced sample consisted of PBMCs. The receptor was isolated from a woman between 18 and 29 years old in good health.

The CDR3 loop reads CASSRPPGQAYNEQFF. CDR3 bases: TGTGCCAGCAGCCGACCGCCGGGACAGGCCTACAATGAGCAGTTCTTC. The chain couples TRBV7-2 to TRBJ2-1; 8 bases are shared with TRBD1. Germline V gives CDR1 SGHTA, CDR2 FQGNSA. This CDR3 contains 16 residues. The junction had 8 bases not matched to a gene; V was cut back by 5 bases and J by 2 bases.